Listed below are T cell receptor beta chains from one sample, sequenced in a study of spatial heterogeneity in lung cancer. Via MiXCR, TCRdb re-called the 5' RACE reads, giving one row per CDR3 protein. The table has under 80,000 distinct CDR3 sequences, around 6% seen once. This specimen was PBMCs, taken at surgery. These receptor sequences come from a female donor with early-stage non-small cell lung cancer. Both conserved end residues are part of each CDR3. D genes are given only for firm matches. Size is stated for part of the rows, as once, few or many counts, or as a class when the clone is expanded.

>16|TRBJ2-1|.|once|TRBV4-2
CASSQATSSSYNEQFF
TGTGCCAGCAGCCAGGCCACTAGCAGCTCCTACAATGAGCAGTTCTTC
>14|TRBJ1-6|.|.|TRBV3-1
CASSQFDGDSPLHF
TGTGCCAGCAGCCAATTCGACGGGGATTCACCCCTCCACTTT
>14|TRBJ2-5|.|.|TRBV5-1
CASSLAGVGETQYF
TGCGCCAGCAGCTTGGCCGGTGTCGGGGAGACCCAGTACTTC
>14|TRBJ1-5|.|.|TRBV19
CASRTSGSNQPQHF
TGTGCCAGCCGCACTTCAGGGAGCAATCAGCCCCAGCATTTT
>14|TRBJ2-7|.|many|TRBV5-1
CASSLTGTAYEQYF
TGCGCCAGCAGCTTGACAGGGACGGCCTACGAGCAGTACTTC
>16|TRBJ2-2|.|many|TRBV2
CASSEYWQANTGELFF
TGTGCCAGCAGTGAGTATTGGCAGGCGAACACCGGGGAGCTGTTTTTT
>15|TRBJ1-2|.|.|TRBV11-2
CASSTSGFRADGYTF
TGTGCCAGCAGCACATCAGGGTTCAGGGCGGATGGCTACACCTTC
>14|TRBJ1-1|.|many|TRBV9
CASSPGWGGTEAFF
TGTGCCAGCAGTCCAGGGTGGGGAGGCACTGAAGCTTTCTTT
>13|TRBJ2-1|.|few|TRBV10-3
CAIFRPEGNEQFF
TGTGCCATCTTTAGGCCGGAGGGAAATGAGCAGTTCTTC
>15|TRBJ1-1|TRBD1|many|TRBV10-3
CAISEDRGTNTEAFF
TGTGCCATCAGTGAGGACAGGGGTACGAACACTGAAGCTTTCTTT
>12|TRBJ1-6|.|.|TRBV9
CASSQINSPLHF
TGTGCCAGCAGCCAAATTAATTCACCCCTCCACTTT
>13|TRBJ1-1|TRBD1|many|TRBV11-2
CASTRTGNTEAFF
TGTGCCAGCACCCGGACAGGCAACACTGAAGCTTTCTTT
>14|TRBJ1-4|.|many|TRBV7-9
CASSPDPAGEKLFF
TGTGCCAGCAGCCCGGACCCCGCGGGGGAAAAACTGTTTTTT
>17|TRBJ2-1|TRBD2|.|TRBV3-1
CASSPTSGGAQSPEQFF
TGTGCCAGCAGCCCGACTAGCGGGGGGGCCCAATCCCCTGAGCAGTTCTTC
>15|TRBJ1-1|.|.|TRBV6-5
CASSYWGRSNTEAFF
TGTGCCAGCAGTTACTGGGGACGGTCGAACACTGAAGCTTTCTTT
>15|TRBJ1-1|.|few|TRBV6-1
CASSLTDGYKGRAFF
TGTGCCAGCAGTCTCACGGACGGGTATAAAGGGCGAGCTTTCTTT
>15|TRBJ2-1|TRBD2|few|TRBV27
CASSWGGGRYNEQFF
TGTGCCAGCAGTTGGGGGGGAGGAAGGTACAATGAGCAGTTCTTC
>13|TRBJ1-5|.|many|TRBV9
CASSVGHDQPQHF
TGTGCCAGCAGCGTTGGCCACGACCAGCCCCAGCATTTT
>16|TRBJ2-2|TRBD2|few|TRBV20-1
CSASRGLAGMAGELFF
TGCAGTGCTAGCCGAGGGCTAGCGGGAATGGCGGGGGAGCTGTTTTTT
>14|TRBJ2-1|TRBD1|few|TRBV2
CASRPGTGHFRQFF
TGTGCCAGCAGGCCTGGGACAGGGCATTTCAGGCAGTTCTTC
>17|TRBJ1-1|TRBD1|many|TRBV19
CASIVRTGGYGIPEAFF
TGTGCCAGTATCGTCAGGACAGGGGGATACGGTATCCCTGAAGCTTTCTTT
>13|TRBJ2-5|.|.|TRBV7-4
CASSFDWLETQYF
TGTGCCAGCAGCTTTGACTGGTTGGAGACCCAGTACTTC
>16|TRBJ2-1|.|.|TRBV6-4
CASSFQGGLGGDEQFF
TGTGCCAGCAGCTTCCAAGGGGGGCTAGGAGGCGATGAGCAGTTCTTC
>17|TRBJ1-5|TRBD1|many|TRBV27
CASSLSGTGLRGQPQHF
TGTGCCAGCAGTTTATCCGGGACAGGGTTAAGAGGTCAGCCCCAGCATTTT
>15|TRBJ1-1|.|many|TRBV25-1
CASSEYKGRNTEAFF
TGTGCCAGCAGTGAATACAAAGGCAGGAACACTGAAGCTTTCTTT
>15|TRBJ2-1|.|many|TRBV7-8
CASSLSPAVYNEQFF
TGTGCCAGCAGCTTAAGTCCAGCGGTTTACAATGAGCAGTTCTTC
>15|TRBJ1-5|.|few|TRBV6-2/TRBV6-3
CASSTTGSGHQPQHF
TGTGCCAGCAGTACAACAGGGTCAGGGCATCAGCCCCAGCATTTT
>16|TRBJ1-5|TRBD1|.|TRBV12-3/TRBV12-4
CASSSGDRASNQPQHF
TGTGCCAGCAGTTCCGGGGACAGGGCTAGCAATCAGCCCCAGCATTTT
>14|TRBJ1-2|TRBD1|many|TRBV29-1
CSVAADRGNYGYTF
TGCAGCGTCGCCGCGGACAGGGGTAACTATGGCTACACCTTC
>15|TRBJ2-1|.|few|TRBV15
CATSRDQGRTNEQFF
TGTGCCACCAGCAGAGATCAGGGCAGGACGAATGAGCAGTTCTTC
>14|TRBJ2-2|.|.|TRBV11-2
CASSPSGTSGELFF
TGTGCCAGCAGCCCATCGGGGACATCCGGGGAGCTGTTTTTT
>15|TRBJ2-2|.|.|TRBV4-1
CASSWTAGNTGELFF
TGCGCCAGCAGCTGGACAGCGGGCAACACCGGGGAGCTGTTTTTT